This T cell receptor beta chain was sequenced in a study of regulatory T cells in long-lasting Graves disease. General study results and limits: Persistent Graves' patients possessed reduced TCR diversity relative to recently diagnosed ones. Thyroid tissue was not studied; only peripheral blood was.

Time point given: persistent/refractory GD, antithyroid drugs over 5 years with positive TRAb. Construction of the TCR library relied on RNA isolated from PBMCs. Arm-PCR of CDR3 regions and iRepertoire HTBI primers were the basis on which TCR beta libraries were built. One entry per CDR3 protein, called by TCRdb with MiXCR from the multiplex PCR reads. The sample consists of hundreds of thousands of distinct CDR3 sequences, 20% to 25% of them appearing once. This clonotype came up a few times. The antigen remains undetermined. Sequences were derived from peripheral blood mononuclear cells (PBMCs), sampled when the disease was refractory, from a patient treated with antithyroid drugs. The TCR originated in a female donor with Graves disease.

The CDR3 nucleotides are TGCGCCAGCAGCCAGGGACAGTTGGGCTACGAGCAGTACTTC. Translating it yields CASSQGQLGYEQYF. The chain carries TRBV5-1 and TRBJ2-7; 7 positions match TRBD1. The length of the CDR3 is 14 residues. Per germline, CDR1 SGHRS and CDR2 YFSETQ. J was trimmed by 3 bases and V by 4 bases; bases with no gene match: 7.